This TCR beta chain emerged from a study of chemoradiotherapy in HPV16-positive cancers. Notes on the study in general: For HPV16-positive patients, expanding HPV-responsive T cells associated with longer recurrence-free survival.

The CDR3 is made up of 14 amino acids. V was clipped by 4 bases and J by 0 bases; unmatched bases: 2. CDR1 SGHRS and CDR2 YFSETQ come from the germline V gene. Regarding this clone: No antigen is known for it.

Some clones are missing from TCRdb's copy, which holds only in-frame ones; the method was immunoSEQ multiplex PCR. Of 53,000 or so clones in the sample, roughly 90% are singletons; the top ten hold under 3.5%. The source of this sequence is a human donor with HPV-associated anogenital cancer. The rearrangement uses TRBV5-1 and TRBJ2-3; TRBD1 agrees at 7 bases. The sample in question was blood, obtained from a patient who underwent chemoradiotherapy. Here the CDR3 DNA reads TGCGCCAGCAGCGAGGGACAGAGCACAGATACGCAGTATTTT. Protein product: CASSEGQSTDTQYF.